Shown below are 13 T cell receptor beta chains from a single sample sequenced in a study of T-cell reconstitution after alpha-beta-depleted transplantation in children (dated by TCRdb to about 2016). The library was produced with PCR. Sequencing took place on an Illumina HiSeq 2500. To normalize quantification of the TCRbeta repertoire, the TCR libraries were built with molecular barcoding that relied on unique molecular identifiers. The public reads were reprocessed in TCRdb via fastp at Q25 and MiXCR, keeping in-frame beta chains. Duplicate CDR3 protein sequences are folded into a single record with the most common DNA and genes. The table for this sample lists more than 250,000 distinct CDR3 sequences; 9.9% of them were counted only once. The ten largest make up about a tenth of the sample. Here the sequenced sample was PBMCs from the stem cell graft donor, taken from the stem cell graft. Source of these receptors: a human donor who donated a stem cell graft to a child with SCID.

This clonotype was recorded at least ten times. This rearrangement joins TRBV20-1 to TRBJ2-5; TRBD1 or TRBD2 may be the D gene (5 bases each). This CDR3 comprises 14 residues. The V gene's germline CDR1 is DFQATT and CDR2 SNEGSKA (reference sequence). The germline V and J ends were trimmed by 1 base and 4 bases, with 13 bases remaining between them. The CDR3 coding sequence is TGCAGTGCTAGAGGCTCAGGGACGGGAGAGACCCAGTACTTC. It translates to CSARGSGTGETQYF.

Ten or more counts support this clonotype. J is TRBJ1-1 and V is TRBV10-3; unclear D gene. From germline, CDR1 is ENHRY and CDR2 SYGVKD. There are 14 residues in the CDR3. Trimming removed 4 bases from V and 1 base from J, with 10 bases in between. CDR3 coding DNA: TGTGCCATCAGTGGGAAGGATCCGAACACTGAAGCTTTCTTT. Residues: CAISGKDPNTEAFF.

V usage is TRBV7-3 and J usage is TRBJ2-7, with TRBD2 as a possible D gene (6 bases). Trimming took off 5 bases at V and 6 bases at J, with 14 bases between the two ends. The CDR3 is 13 amino acids. Per the germline V gene, CDR1 is SGHTA and CDR2 is FQGTGA. CDR3 region: CASSPQGGAEQYF. Here the CDR3 DNA reads TGTGCCAGCAGCCCGCAAGGCGGGGCCGAGCAGTACTTC.

The V gene is TRBV18, the J gene TRBJ1-6; tentative D call: TRBD1 (5 bases). The germline V and J ends were trimmed by 2 bases and 4 bases, with 12 bases remaining between them. CDR1 is KGHSH, CDR2 LQKENI, per germline. CDR3 size: 16 residues. The CDR3 here is CASSPTAGRYNSPLHF. The CDR3 DNA reads as TGTGCCAGCTCACCAACGGCAGGGAGGTATAATTCACCCCTCCACTTT.

This clonotype was detected only a few times. The J gene is TRBJ2-5, the V gene TRBV5-1; TRBD2 aligns across 9 bases. The CDR3 length is 17 residues. Trimming took 0 bases from V and 0 from J; bases not matched to a gene: 6. The germline V gene encodes CDR1 SGHRS and CDR2 YFSETQ. The CDR3 is CASSLGTSARYQETQYF. CDR3 in DNA: TGCGCCAGCAGCTTGGGGACTAGCGCCAGGTACCAAGAGACCCAGTACTTC.

The J gene is TRBJ2-7, the V gene TRBV7-9; TRBD1 agrees at 11 bases. V trimming: 7 bases; J trimming: 3 bases; junction bases outside the gene matches: 8. There are 15 residues in the CDR3. CDR1 is SEHNR, CDR2 FQNEAQ, per germline (reference sequence). This chain's CDR3 is CASMYPGQGDYEQYF. CDR3 sequence (DNA): TGTGCCAGCATGTACCCGGGACAGGGGGACTACGAGCAGTACTTC.

This clonotype was detected only once. The chain couples TRBV2 to TRBJ1-1; the D gene is possibly TRBD1 (5 bases). The germline gives CDR1 SNHLY, CDR2 FYNNEI. The ends were cut back, 7 bases at V and 1 base at J, with 13 bases in the middle. The CDR3 contains 14 residues. For the CDR3, the DNA is TGTGCCAGCAACATTCGGGACGGGAACACTGAAGCTTTCTTT. Translating it yields CASNIRDGNTEAFF.

The CDR3 protein is CSARRSGTGFYGYTF. The CDR3 coding sequence is TGCAGTGCTAGGAGGTCCGGGACAGGCTTCTATGGCTACACCTTC. This rearrangement joins TRBV20-1 to TRBJ1-2, with 8 bases fitting TRBD1. There are 15 residues in the CDR3. J was trimmed by 4 bases and V by 3 bases; bases with no gene match: 10. CDR1 and CDR2 from the germline V gene are DFQATT and SNEGSKA (reference sequence).

This clonotype was observed a few times. This chain connects TRBV6-5 to TRBJ2-5; TRBD1 agrees at 9 bases. The J segment lost 7 bases and the V segment lost 6 bases, leaving 12 bases of the junction unmatched. This CDR3 is 15 amino acids long. Per germline, CDR1 MNHEY and CDR2 SVGAGI. The CDR3 here is CASSYRDTGGTTQYF. The CDR3, as DNA: TGTGCCAGCAGCTACCGGGACACAGGGGGCACGACCCAGTACTTC.

This clonotype turned up a few times. The genes are TRBV6-5 and TRBJ1-1; D perhaps matches TRBD1 (6 bases). Germline loops: CDR1 MNHEY, CDR2 SVGAGI. The CDR3 is 15 amino acids. Trimming removed 2 bases from V and 1 base from J, with 11 bases in between. CDR3 nucleotides: TGTGCCAGCAGTTACCCCCAGGGGCGGAACACTGAAGCTTTCTTT. Translating it yields CASSYPQGRNTEAFF.

This clonotype was counted many times. The rearrangement joins TRBV5-1 to TRBJ2-3; maybe TRBD2 (6 bases). V was clipped by 4 bases and J by 5 bases, with 20 bases between them. Germline V gene lookup returns CDR1 SGHRS and CDR2 YFSETQ. CDR3 length: 16 residues. The CDR3 spells CASSPTERRGGDTQYF. DNA for the CDR3: TGCGCCAGCAGCCCCACGGAGAGGAGGGGAGGAGATACGCAGTATTTT.

This clonotype was counted ten times or more. The chain links TRBV5-1 to TRBJ2-2, with D possibly matching TRBD1 (7 bases). Per the germline V gene, CDR1 is SGHRS and CDR2 is YFSETQ. This CDR3 is 15 amino acids long. The V end was cut by 5 bases, the J end by 2 bases, with 13 bases between. In DNA, the CDR3 is TGCGCCAGCAGTCCAGGGGGGCGTAACACCGGGGAGCTGTTTTTT. Protein: CASSPGGRNTGELFF.

In this sample, this clonotype turned up a few times. The V gene is TRBV3-1, the J gene TRBJ2-1; D ambiguous. This CDR3 comprises 16 residues. Germline lookup yields CDR1 LGHDT and CDR2 YNNKEL (reference sequence). V lost 2 bases, J lost 4 bases, and 15 bases lay in between. CDR3 in DNA: TGTGCCAGCAGCCAACCATGGGCGGCTCGTTACAATGAGCAGTTCTTC. The encoded protein is CASSQPWAARYNEQFF.